This TCR beta chain was sequenced during a study of regulatory T cells in long-lasting Graves disease. For the study at large: The antithyroid drugs taken by newly diagnosed Graves' patients had been used for under 3 months. Study results and limitations: Newly diagnosed patients had higher TCR diversity than persistent Graves' patients did.

Time point described: newly diagnosed GD, antithyroid drugs for less than 3 months. The TCR library used RNA extracted from PBMCs. This clonotype was seen many times. Its specificity is unknown. Building of the TCR beta libraries involved iRepertoire HTBI primers and Arm-PCR of CDR3 regions. In TCRdb, the multiplex PCR reads were re-called with MiXCR into one record per CDR3 protein. The sample has 580,000 or so distinct CDR3 sequences, 15% to 20% seen once. The V segment lost 8 bases and the J segment 0 bases; nucleotides outside the gene matches: 14. The CDR3 totals 18 residues. This same sample was also taken into another study, of T cells in Graves' hyperthyroidism and ophthalmopathy.

The V call is TRBV12-3 or TRBV12-4, the J call TRBJ2-3; 10 nucleotides agree with TRBD2. The TCR was taken from a man younger than 35 with Graves disease. Material: peripheral blood mononuclear cells (PBMCs), obtained at new diagnosis, from a patient treated with antithyroid drugs. The CDR3 loop reads CASQFALAGVHSTDTQYF. The CDR3 nucleotides are TGTGCCAGCCAGTTTGCGCTAGCGGGAGTCCACAGCACAGATACGCAGTATTTT.